These 20 T cell receptor beta chains were all obtained from the same sample, sequenced in a study of blood T cell repertoires in COVID-19. The table came from immunoSEQ multiplex PCR; TCRdb's copy has only in-frame clones and leaves some out. The sample contains 250,000 to 300,000 clones, roughly nine tenths of which appear only once. Material for sequencing was peripheral blood. The source is a woman aged 25 to 45 with COVID-19, enrolled during active disease.

The chain is built from TRBV9 and TRBJ2-7, with 8 bases lining up with TRBD2. CDR1 and CDR2 (germline): SGDLS, YYNGEE. The CDR3 totals 13 residues. V shed 0 bases and J 12 bases; nucleotides not matched to a gene: 8. The CDR3: CASSVVDSGVMYF. CDR3 sequence (DNA): TGTGCCAGCAGCGTAGTGGATAGCGGGGTCATGTACTTC. Supplemented by reference TRBV9 and TRBJ2-7, the full variable domain reads DSGVTQTPKHLITATGQRVTLRCSPRSGDLSVYWYQQSLDQGLQFLIQYYNGEERAKGNILERFSAQQFPDLHSELNLSSLELGDSALYFCASSVVDSGVMYFGPGTRLTVT.

The J gene is TRBJ1-5, the V gene TRBV2; possibly TRBD1 for D (6 bases). Trimming took 7 bases from V and 7 from J, leaving 14 bases between them. CDR1 and CDR2 (germline): SNHLY, FYNNEI. The CDR3 totals 13 residues. CDR3 DNA sequence: TGTGCCAGCAAGTTCACAGGGCCACAGCCCCAGCATTTT. Protein product: CASKFTGPQPQHF.

The J gene is TRBJ2-3, the V gene TRBV6-6; 8 bases are a match to TRBD2. V dropped 5 bases and J dropped 2; count of bases not matched to a gene: 12. Germline assignment: CDR1 MNHNY and CDR2 SVGAGI (reference sequence). This CDR3 has 17 amino acids. CDR3 bases: TGTGCCAGCAGTCGGGGGGGACCCAACGAAGACACAGATACGCAGTATTTT. Translated, it gives CASSRGGPNEDTDTQYF.

The chain uses TRBV30 and TRBJ1-5; TRBD1 agrees at 10 bases. V trimming: 3 bases; J trimming: 5 bases; junction bases outside the gene matches: 7. Germline values: CDR1 GTSNPN, CDR2 SVGIG (reference sequence). The CDR3 extends over 15 amino acids. The CDR3 protein is CAWSPPTGGYQPQHF. In DNA form, the CDR3 reads TGTGCCTGGAGCCCACCGACAGGGGGCTATCAGCCCCAGCATTTT.

The rearrangement joins TRBV30 to TRBJ1-2, with a weak D call TRBD1 (6 bases). The length of the CDR3 is 13 residues. The V gene lost 0 bases and the J gene lost 7 bases, with 12 bases spanning the gap. Germline V gene lookup returns CDR1 GTSNPN and CDR2 SVGIG (reference sequence). The CDR3 DNA reads TGTGCCTGGAGTGTAGAGGGGGTCGGTGGCTACACCTTC. Its translation is CAWSVEGVGGYTF.

V is TRBV4-1 and J is TRBJ2-2; 7 bases are shared with TRBD1. CDR1 MGHRA and CDR2 YSYEKL come from the germline V gene. The V and J ends lost 7 bases and 3 bases, in that order; junction bases with no gene match: 8. The CDR3 runs 15 residues. The CDR3 DNA is TGCGCCAGCAAAGAGACAGGGTGGCACACCGGGGAGCTGTTTTTT. As protein: CASKETGWHTGELFF.

The rearrangement uses TRBV28 and TRBJ2-5; 12 bases map to TRBD2. Germline assignment: CDR1 MDHEN and CDR2 SYDVKM. V shed 6 bases, J shed 1 base, and the junction held 6 bases outside the gene matches. The CDR3 spans 16 residues. CDR3 sequence: CASSPGLAGFQETQYF. CDR3 nucleotides: TGTGCCAGCAGCCCTGGACTAGCGGGGTTCCAAGAGACCCAGTACTTC. The variable domain in full, completed from reference TRBV28 and TRBJ2-5, reads DVKVTQSSRYLVKRTGEKVFLECVQDMDHENMFWYRQDPGLGLRLIYFSYDVKMKEKGDIPEGYSVSREKKERFSLILESASTNQTSMYLCASSPGLAGFQETQYFGPGTRLLVL.

The V gene is TRBV19, the J gene TRBJ1-1; a possible D gene is TRBD1 (5 bases). Trimming took off 10 bases at V and 0 bases at J, with 21 bases between the two ends. The CDR3 is 16 residues long. Germline-derived CDR1 and CDR2 are LNHDA and SQIVND (reference sequence). The CDR3 nucleotides are TGTGCCACCCGCGGGCAGGGAGGTCGGTTGAACACTGAAGCTTTCTTT. The encoded protein is CATRGQGGRLNTEAFF.

The genes are TRBV7-6 and TRBJ2-7; 8 bases agree with TRBD1. Germline CDR1 is SGHVS and CDR2 is FNYEAQ. The CDR3 sequence is 14 residues long. Unmatched junction bases numbered 8, after V lost 5 bases and J lost 5 bases. CDR3 nucleotide sequence: TGTGCCAGCAGCCTATCAGGGGGCATCGACGAGCAGTACTTC. As protein: CASSLSGGIDEQYF.

The rearrangement uses TRBV11-2 and TRBJ2-3, with 8 nucleotides matching TRBD2. The CDR3 is 16 residues long. J lost 3 bases, V lost 1 base, and 6 bases had no gene match. Germline loops: CDR1 SGHAT, CDR2 FQNNGV. The CDR3 DNA reads as TGTGCCAGCAGCTTAGTTGCGGGGGGCCAAACAGATACGCAGTATTTT. Amino acids: CASSLVAGGQTDTQYF.

This clone appeared a single time. The J gene is TRBJ2-1, the V gene TRBV7-8; tentatively, D is TRBD2 (6 bases). Trimming removed 2 bases from V and 6 bases from J, with 20 bases in between. Germline values: CDR1 SGHVS, CDR2 FQNEAQ. The CDR3 has 17 amino acids. The CDR3 DNA reads as TGTGCCAGCAGCTTATTCTCTATCGCACTAGCCCTCAATGAGCAGTTCTTC. Protein sequence: CASSLFSIALALNEQFF.

V gene TRBV4-1 combines with J gene TRBJ2-7; 9 bases are shared with TRBD1. V trimming: 2 bases; J trimming: 1 base; junction bases outside the gene matches: 3. The germline V gene encodes CDR1 MGHRA and CDR2 YSYEKL. The CDR3 covers 15 residues. The CDR3 bases are TGCGCCAGCAGCCAACTGGGACAGGGATCCTACGAGCAGTACTTC. It translates to CASSQLGQGSYEQYF.

The chain joins TRBV19 to TRBJ2-3; D gene ambiguous. The CDR3 has 15 amino acids. CDR1 and CDR2 from the germline V gene are LNHDA and SQIVND (reference sequence). V lost 3 bases, J lost 0 bases, and 10 bases lay in between. The CDR3 is CASSMSFLSTDTQYF. The CDR3 DNA is TGTGCCAGTAGTATGAGTTTTCTCAGCACAGATACGCAGTATTTT.

This sequence joins TRBV3-1 (or the pseudogene TRBV3-2) and TRBJ1-6; 7 bases match TRBD1. This CDR3 is built from 14 residues. V lost 8 bases, J lost 7 bases, and 8 bases stayed unmatched. CDR1 and CDR2 (germline): LGHDT, YNNKEL (reference sequence). The CDR3 region is CASGVTGVNSPLHF. In DNA, the CDR3 is TGTGCCAGCGGGGTAACAGGGGTGAATTCACCCCTCCACTTT.

V gene TRBV11-2 combines with J gene TRBJ1-1; no clear D. V lost 3 bases and J 3 bases, leaving 11 bases between the germline ends. The CDR3 has 14 residues. Germline-derived CDR1 and CDR2 are SGHAT and FQNNGV. The CDR3 coding sequence is TGTGCCAGCAGCTTCTACCCAGCGGACACTGAAGCTTTCTTT. It codes for CASSFYPADTEAFF.

The chain employs TRBV11-2 and TRBJ1-4, with 9 bases matching TRBD1. The length of the CDR3 is 15 residues. V lost 6 bases to trimming and J lost 7 bases; unmatched junction nucleotides: 9. Germline assignment: CDR1 SGHAT and CDR2 FQNNGV. The CDR3 DNA reads TGTGCCAGCAGGCCTCCCGGGACAGGGATTGAAAAACTGTTTTTT. This encodes CASRPPGTGIEKLFF.

The chain is built from TRBV2 and TRBJ1-4; D perhaps matches TRBD1 (6 bases). V was shortened by 9 bases and J by 8 bases, with 19 bases between the two germline ends. Germline CDR1 SNHLY, CDR2 FYNNEI. The CDR3 loop spans 14 amino acids. The CDR3 DNA sequence: TGTGCCAGTACCTCCCAGGGGCCAGGGGAAAAACTGTTTTTT. Its protein is CASTSQGPGEKLFF. The whole variable domain, filled in from reference TRBV2 and TRBJ1-4, reads EPEVTQTPSHQVTQMGQEVILRCVPISNHLYFYWYRQILGQKVEFLVSFYNNEISEKSEIFDDQFSVERPDGSNFTLKIRSTKLEDSAMYFCASTSQGPGEKLFFGSGTQLSVL.

V gene TRBV2 combines with J gene TRBJ1-5; no clear D gene. CDR1 is SNHLY, CDR2 FYNNEI, per germline. Trimming removed 4 bases at V and 0 bases at J, with 16 bases between. The CDR3 runs to 17 residues. Here the CDR3 reads CASSGGFAINSNQPQHF. In DNA form, the CDR3 reads TGTGCCAGCAGTGGCGGGTTTGCTATCAATAGCAATCAGCCCCAGCATTTT.

The chain carries TRBV5-1 and TRBJ1-1; D may be TRBD1 (6 bases). The CDR3 spans 15 residues. V lost 3 bases and J 1 base, leaving 13 bases between the germline ends. The germline V gene has CDR1 SGHRS and CDR2 YFSETQ. CDR3 residues: CASSYYRDANTEAFF. CDR3 coding DNA: TGCGCCAGCAGCTATTACAGGGACGCGAACACTGAAGCTTTCTTT.

The chain is built from TRBV28 and TRBJ2-3, with 8 bases matching TRBD2. V shed 5 bases and J 0 bases; nucleotides not matched to a gene: 4. There are 15 residues in the CDR3. Germline values: CDR1 MDHEN, CDR2 SYDVKM. CDR3 sequence reads: CASSPGGRSTDTQYF. The CDR3, as DNA: TGTGCCAGCAGTCCGGGGGGGCGAAGCACAGATACGCAGTATTTT.